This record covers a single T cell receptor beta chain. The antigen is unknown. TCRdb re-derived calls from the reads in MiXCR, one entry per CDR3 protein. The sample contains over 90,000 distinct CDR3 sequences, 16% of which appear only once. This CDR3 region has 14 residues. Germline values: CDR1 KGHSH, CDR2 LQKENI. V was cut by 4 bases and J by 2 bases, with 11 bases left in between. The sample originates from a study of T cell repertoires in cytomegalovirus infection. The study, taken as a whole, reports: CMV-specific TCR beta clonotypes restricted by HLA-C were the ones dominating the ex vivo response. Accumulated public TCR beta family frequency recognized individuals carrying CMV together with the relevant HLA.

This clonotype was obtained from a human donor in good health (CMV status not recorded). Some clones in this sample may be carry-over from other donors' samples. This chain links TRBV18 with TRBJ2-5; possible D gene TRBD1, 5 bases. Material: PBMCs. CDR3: CASSLDKIQETQYF. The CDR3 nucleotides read TGTGCCAGCTCACTGGACAAAATTCAAGAGACCCAGTACTTC.